Here is one T cell receptor beta chain with its context. The CDR3 is made up of 16 amino acids. CDR1 is LGHDT and CDR2 is YNNKEL in the germline V gene (reference sequence). Trimming left V 1 base short and J 0 bases short, with 7 bases between. This specimen belongs to a study of blood T cell repertoires in COVID-19. Overall study context: T cells, B-cell-depleted T cells, or PBMCs provided the cDNA or gDNA that served as material.

The method was immunoSEQ multiplex PCR; TCRdb's version includes in-frame clones alone and lacks a portion of them. The data contain over 350,000 clones, approximately 87% of them seen just once; the ten biggest clones take up 10%. This chain links TRBV3-1 (or the pseudogene TRBV3-2) with TRBJ1-6; D remains unclear. Sequencing was performed on PBMCs or T cells enriched from blood (not recorded which). The TCR sequence derives from a woman aged 45-65 years who had recovered from COVID-19. In nucleotides, the CDR3 is TGTGCCAGCAGCCAAGTTCCTAGCTCCTATAATTCACCCCTCCACTTT. Protein: CASSQVPSSYNSPLHF.